The 5 T cell receptor beta chains presented below share a single source sample, sequenced in a study of a mutant IDH1 vaccine in newly diagnosed glioma. Method: immunoSEQ multiplex PCR; TCRdb's copy keeps in-frame clones and lacks some. Of 35,000 to 40,000 clones in the sample, roughly 92% were seen once. Time point indicated: baseline, week 1 (first vaccination visit). Sample treatment: pre-vaccination baseline after standard-of-care therapy. The sequenced sample was PBMCs, obtained from a glioma patient treated with radiotherapy, temozolomide or both. All receptors come from a man between 18 and 35 years old with glioma.

This clone was counted a few times. Here the CDR3 reads CSVLYPGGFEYF. The CDR3 DNA follows: TGCAGCGTCCTCTACCCGGGGGGCTTTGAGTACTTC. The chain joins TRBV29-1 to TRBJ2-5; TRBD2 is a possible D gene (7 bases). This CDR3 spans 12 amino acids. V lost 6 bases and J 12 bases, leaving 20 bases between the germline ends. The V gene's germline CDR1 is SQVTM and CDR2 ANQGSEA.

V is TRBV13 and J is TRBJ1-1; D is unresolved. In germline, CDR1 is PRHDT, CDR2 FYEKMQ (reference sequence). With 4 bases removed from V and 1 base from J, the gap between germline ends came to 7 bases. The CDR3 sequence is 13 residues long. CDR3 in amino acids: CASSSTENTEAFF. The CDR3 nucleotides read TGTGCCAGCAGCTCGACGGAGAACACTGAAGCTTTCTTT.

This clone was found once. The gene calls are TRBV29-1 and TRBJ2-3; D remains ambiguous. Trimming left V 4 bases short and J 1 base short, with 6 bases between. The germline gives CDR1 SQVTM, CDR2 ANQGSEA. This CDR3 contains 12 residues. This CDR3 is CSVATGTDTQYF. As DNA, the CDR3 is TGCAGCGTTGCGACTGGCACAGATACGCAGTATTTT.

The V and J genes are TRBV7-8 and TRBJ2-2; no clear D. Germline lookup yields CDR1 SGHVS and CDR2 FQNEAQ. The CDR3 contains 16 residues. V lost 3 bases to trimming and J lost 3 bases, with 14 bases between them. The CDR3 nucleotides are TGTGCCAGCAGCTTCCTTAGCACCCTCGACACCGGGGAGCTGTTTTTT. Translation gives CASSFLSTLDTGELFF. The variable domain in full, with the rest retrieved from reference TRBV7-8 and TRBJ2-2, is GAGVSQSPRYKVAKRGQDVALRCDPISGHVSLFWYQQALGQGPEFLTYFQNEAQLDKSGLPSDRFFAERPEGSVSTLKIQRTQQEDSAVYLCASSFLSTLDTGELFFGEGSRLTVL.

J is TRBJ2-6 and V is TRBV5-1; 9 nucleotides agree with TRBD1. Trimming took 0 bases from V and 2 from J; bases not matched to a gene: 6. Germline loops: CDR1 SGHRS, CDR2 YFSETQ. The CDR3 runs to 18 residues. The CDR3 region is CASSLAGTGSPGANVLTF. The CDR3 bases are TGCGCCAGCAGCTTGGCAGGGACAGGGAGTCCTGGGGCCAACGTCCTGACTTTC.